This T cell receptor beta chain was profiled in a study of T cell responses to AZD1222 COVID-19 vaccine. The CDR3 consists of 16 residues. Germline CDR1 and CDR2: SGHKS and YYEKEE (reference sequence). The V end lost 0 bases, the J end lost 4 bases, and 16 bases lay between the germline ends. TCRdb's copy holds only in-frame clones and misses some; the assay was immunoSEQ multiplex PCR. The sample holds approximately 170,000 clones, 85% to 90% seen once. Specimen: peripheral blood, collected 28 days after the second AZD1222 dose. This rearrangement joins TRBV5-5 to TRBJ1-2, with D perhaps TRBD1 (5 bases). This sequence was found in an adult who received the AZD1222 COVID-19 vaccine. CDR3 amino acids: CASSLATRASVYGYTF. As DNA, the CDR3 is TGTGCCAGCAGCTTGGCCACCAGGGCTTCCGTCTATGGCTACACCTTC.